This TCR beta chain came from a study of PD-1 blockade in classical Hodgkin lymphoma. The study, taken as a whole, reports: Possibly reflecting disease activity or prior therapy, repertoire differences have causes that remain undefined.

Following autologous stem cell transplantation, relapse occurred in every patient, and exposure to brentuximab vedotin varied. Patients had relapsed/refractory classical Hodgkin lymphoma with complete response, partial response or progressive disease as best response. Data came from immunoSEQ multiplex PCR; TCRdb stores just in-frame clones and leaves some out. The sample comprises 90,000 to 100,000 clones, roughly 89% of which are singletons, and about 11% rests with the top ten. As concerns this clone: The antigen is not known.

Looked up from germline, CDR1 is SGHNT and CDR2 is YYREEE (reference sequence). After removal of 5 bases from V and 8 bases from J, the junction contained 7 bases not matched to a gene. CDR3 length: 14 amino acids. The chain combines TRBV5-4 with TRBJ1-2; 12 positions agree with TRBD1. The sequencing used peripheral blood mononuclear cells (PBMCs), collected before the second cycle of nivolumab. This TCR was sampled from a human donor with classical Hodgkin lymphoma. The CDR3 DNA is TGTGCCAGCAGGGGACCGGGACAGGGGGCCGGCTACACCTTC. Translation gives CASRGPGQGAGYTF.